One sample yielded the 31 T cell receptor beta chains listed below, sequenced in a study of T cells in Graves' hyperthyroidism and ophthalmopathy. RNA transcripts were the template for amplifying TCR beta CDR3 regions. TCR CDR3 regions were first amplified by RT-PCR with HTBI primers. From the multiplex PCR reads, TCRdb called clonotypes with MiXCR, one entry per CDR3 protein. The sample contains 500,000 or so distinct CDR3 sequences, 15% to 20% of which appear only once. Sequences were obtained from blood. These receptor sequences come from a woman aged 25 to 39 with Graves' ophthalmopathy.

This chain links TRBV27 with TRBJ2-7; D unresolved. The CDR3 length is 12 residues. Germline V gives CDR1 MNHEY, CDR2 SMNVEV (reference sequence). V was cut by 6 bases and J by 4 bases, with 10 bases left in between. CDR3: CASSLRWYEQYF. The CDR3 DNA reads TGTGCCAGCAGCCTCCGATGGTACGAGCAGTACTTC.

This clonotype was counted many times. The chain joins TRBV12-3 or TRBV12-4 to TRBJ1-2; 7 bases match TRBD1. The CDR3 spans 14 residues. J lost 8 bases, V lost 4 bases, and 10 bases had no gene match. The CDR3 sequence is CASSSYARGDGYTF. CDR3 nucleotides: TGTGCCAGCAGTTCCTACGCCAGGGGGGACGGCTACACCTTC.

This clonotype was counted only a few times. A junction end diverges from the germline sequence, so it may reflect a read error. This sequence joins TRBV3-1 and TRBJ2-5, with TRBD2 matching 12 bases. Germline values: CDR1 LGHDT, CDR2 YNNKEL (reference sequence). There are 12 residues in the CDR3. This CDR3 is CASSWTSGTENF. The DNA for the CDR3 is TGTGCCAGCAGCTGGACTAGCGGGACGGAGAACTTC.

This clonotype was detected ten times or more. V and J are TRBV28 and TRBJ1-5; TRBD1 aligns across 9 bases. CDR1 and CDR2 (germline): MDHEN, SYDVKM. The CDR3 has 16 amino acids. The trim removed 2 bases at V and 3 bases at J, leaving 5 bases unmatched. CDR3 residues: CASSLQGTGINQPQHF. The CDR3 DNA reads as TGTGCCAGCAGTTTACAAGGGACAGGGATCAATCAGCCCCAGCATTTT. Looking up the rest from reference TRBV28 and TRBJ1-5 gives the full variable domain: DVKVTQSSRYLVKRTGEKVFLECVQDMDHENMFWYRQDPGLGLRLIYFSYDVKMKEKGDIPEGYSVSREKKERFSLILESASTNQTSMYLCASSLQGTGINQPQHFGDGTRLSIL.

This clonotype appeared many times. The rearrangement links TRBV28 to TRBJ2-2; 8 bases line up with TRBD1. Germline V gives CDR1 MDHEN, CDR2 SYDVKM. V shed 5 bases and J 1 base; nucleotides not matched to a gene: 9. CDR3 length: 17 amino acids. The CDR3 DNA reads TGTGCCAGCAGTCCAACCACCGGGACAGGGAACACCGGGGAGCTGTTTTTT. Its protein is CASSPTTGTGNTGELFF.

This clonotype has a count of ten or more. The genes are TRBV29-1 and TRBJ2-3; maybe TRBD2 (6 bases). The germline CDR1 and CDR2 sequences are SQVTM and ANQGSEA. V dropped 4 bases and J dropped 1 base, with 15 bases sitting between them. This CDR3 is 15 amino acids long. The CDR3 DNA sequence: TGCAGCGTTGTGAGGAGGAGGGGTGGCACAGATACGCAGTATTTT. This gives the protein CSVVRRRGGTDTQYF.

This clonotype showed up many times. The J gene is TRBJ2-7, the V gene TRBV30, with D unresolved. CDR3 size: 12 residues. Looked up from germline, CDR1 is GTSNPN and CDR2 is SVGIG (reference sequence). CDR3 nucleotides: TGTGCAGTGATGGAGTCGGGCTACGAGCAGTACTTC. This translates into CAVMESGYEQYF.

The rearrangement links TRBV7-2 to TRBJ2-1, with TRBD2 identical over 8 bases. CDR1 and CDR2 from the germline V gene are SGHTA and FQGNSA. The CDR3 covers 18 residues. V shed 2 bases, J shed 0 bases, and the junction held 9 bases outside the gene matches. CDR3 sequence reads: CASSLRLAGRSSYNEQFF. DNA of the CDR3: TGTGCCAGCAGCTTACGGCTAGCGGGCAGGAGCTCCTACAATGAGCAGTTCTTC.

The chain joins TRBV4-3 to TRBJ2-1; TRBD2 matches at 10 bases. This CDR3 is 15 amino acids long. The germline CDR1 and CDR2 sequences are LGHNA and YSLEER. The junction had 5 bases not matched to a gene; V was cut back by 0 bases and J by 9 bases. Here the CDR3 DNA reads TGCGCCAGCAGCCAAGATCCTAGCGGGAGAGGTGAGCAGTTCTTC. Its protein product is CASSQDPSGRGEQFF.

At least ten counts were recorded for this clonotype. The chain uses TRBV30 and TRBJ2-3; D is unresolved. Trimming took 0 bases from V and 6 from J, leaving 7 bases between them. This CDR3 region has 12 residues. Germline CDR1 and CDR2: GTSNPN and SVGIG (reference sequence). CDR3 bases: TGTGCCTGGAGTGTACCCCGGGATACGCAGTATTTT. Translation: CAWSVPRDTQYF.

The V gene is TRBV5-1, the J gene TRBJ2-1, with TRBD2 identical over 8 bases. This CDR3 has 16 amino acids. Germline V gene sequence: CDR1 SGHRS, CDR2 YFSETQ. With 0 bases clipped from V and 2 bases from J, the junction kept 4 bases outside the gene matches. CDR3 DNA sequence: TGCGCCAGCAGCTTGGACGGGGGGGGGACCTACAATGAGCAGTTCTTC. Translation: CASSLDGGGTYNEQFF.

Many counts were recorded for this clonotype. V is TRBV3-1 and J is TRBJ1-2; no definite D call. This CDR3 region has 14 residues. V was shortened by 2 bases and J by 5 bases, with 12 bases between the two germline ends. In germline, CDR1 is LGHDT, CDR2 YNNKEL (reference sequence). The CDR3 nucleotides read TGTGCCAGCAGCCAATTGGGCAGCTCTTATGGCTACACCTTC. Its protein is CASSQLGSSYGYTF.

This clonotype was picked up many times. The chain recombines TRBV7-2 with TRBJ1-5; perhaps TRBD1 as D (5 bases). The V gene's germline CDR1 is SGHTA and CDR2 FQGNSA. The V end lost 5 bases, the J end lost 5 bases, and 16 bases lay between the germline ends. The CDR3 sequence is 15 residues long. CDR3 protein: CASSKGTLRDQPQHF. CDR3 nucleotides: TGTGCCAGCAGCAAAGGGACCCTAAGAGATCAGCCCCAGCATTTT.

This clonotype was counted at least ten times. This chain links TRBV7-3 with TRBJ1-2; D remains ambiguous. Between the trimmed V and J ends, which lost 5 bases and 4 bases, there was a span of 5 bases. The germline gives CDR1 SGHTA, CDR2 FQGTGA. The length of the CDR3 is 11 residues. CDR3 in amino acids: CASSPSYGYTF. The CDR3 DNA is TGTGCCAGCAGCCCAAGCTATGGCTACACCTTC.

This clonotype has a handful of counts. V usage is TRBV19 and J usage is TRBJ2-1, with 8 bases fitting TRBD1. V was clipped by 4 bases and J by 4 bases; unmatched bases: 6. This CDR3 is built from 15 residues. Per germline, CDR1 LNHDA and CDR2 SQIVND (reference sequence). The CDR3, as DNA: TGTGCCAGTAGTAGAAGACAGGGGAAATACAATGAGCAGTTCTTC. Residues: CASSRRQGKYNEQFF.

The CDR3 DNA reads as TGTGCCAGCAGTGGAACCGGGACTAGCGGGAGGGCTTCTTCCTACAATGAGCAGTTCTTC. Residues: CASSGTGTSGRASSYNEQFF. This chain uses TRBV9 with TRBJ2-1, with 16 bases fitting TRBD2. The CDR3 sequence is 20 residues long. Germline V lookup: CDR1 SGDLS, CDR2 YYNGEE. V was clipped by 5 bases and J by 1 base; unmatched bases: 12.

The chain is built from TRBV6-1 and TRBJ2-7; TRBD1 or TRBD2 may be the D gene (5 bases each). The V end was cut by 6 bases, the J end by 0 bases, with 18 bases between. The CDR3 loop spans 16 amino acids. Germline CDR1 MNHNS, CDR2 SASEGT. Written as DNA, the CDR3 is TGTGCCAGCAGGGTCGGGACGGGTTCGAGCTCCTACGAGCAGTACTTC. It specifies CASRVGTGSSSYEQYF.

This sequence joins TRBV19 and TRBJ2-1; TRBD2 matches at 11 bases. The CDR3 runs to 15 residues. Trimming removed 6 bases from V and 9 bases from J; junction bases left unmatched: 10. CDR1 and CDR2 from the germline V gene are LNHDA and SQIVND (reference sequence). CDR3 region: CASRTLAGDRGEQFF. The CDR3 DNA reads as TGTGCCAGTAGGACACTAGCGGGAGATCGTGGTGAGCAGTTCTTC.

The chain has TRBV7-9 and TRBJ2-1; 9 nucleotides match TRBD2. Germline V gene lookup returns CDR1 SEHNR and CDR2 FQNEAQ (reference sequence). This CDR3 contains 16 residues. Trimming at V came to 1 base and at J to 10 bases, leaving 11 bases not matched to a gene. The CDR3: CASSLGSGTSPAEQFF. In DNA, the CDR3 is TGTGCCAGCAGCTTAGGCTCCGGGACTAGCCCCGCGGAGCAGTTCTTC.

The gene calls are TRBV12-3 or TRBV12-4 and TRBJ2-1, with a possible D match to TRBD1 (6 bases). The CDR3 has 15 amino acids. V gave up 5 bases and J gave up 2 bases, with 13 bases separating them. The CDR3 nucleotides are TGTGCCAGCAGTCAGGGGTCTGGCGCCTACAATGAGCAGTTCTTC. It encodes CASSQGSGAYNEQFF.

The genes are TRBV19 and TRBJ2-1; 8 bases fit TRBD2. The CDR3 has 13 amino acids. Losses at the gene ends were 8 bases for V and 7 bases for J; bases not matched to a gene: 7. Per the germline V gene, CDR1 is LNHDA and CDR2 is SQIVND (reference sequence). CDR3 sequence: CASHSGVYNEQFF. The CDR3 DNA reads TGTGCCAGTCATAGCGGGGTCTATAATGAGCAGTTCTTC. The whole variable domain, filled in from reference TRBV19 and TRBJ2-1, reads DGGITQSPKYLFRKEGQNVTLSCEQNLNHDAMYWYRQDPGQGLRLIYYSQIVNDFQKGDIAEGYSVSREKKESFPLTVTSAQKNPTAFYLCASHSGVYNEQFFGPGTRLTVL.

The chain uses TRBV3-1 and TRBJ2-1, with D perhaps matching TRBD2 (5 bases). The CDR3 is 17 residues long. The ends were cut back, 4 bases at V and 4 bases at J, with 20 bases in the middle. The V gene's germline CDR1 is LGHDT and CDR2 YNNKEL (reference sequence). The CDR3 is CASSLEGIEVSYNEQFF. CDR3 nucleotides: TGTGCCAGCAGCCTTGAGGGTATAGAGGTCTCTTACAATGAGCAGTTCTTC.

The sample holds a few counts of this clonotype. The V and J genes are TRBV10-2 and TRBJ2-1; D possibly corresponds to TRBD1 (6 bases). CDR1 WSHSY and CDR2 SAAADI come from the germline V gene. The CDR3 runs to 15 residues. Trimming left V 3 bases short and J 3 bases short, with 12 bases between. CDR3 sequence reads: CASSDRQDGYNEQFF. The CDR3 nucleotides read TGCGCCAGCAGTGATAGACAGGACGGCTACAATGAGCAGTTCTTC.

This chain uses TRBV10-3 with TRBJ2-3, with unresolved D. The CDR3 runs to 15 residues. From germline, CDR1 is ENHRY and CDR2 SYGVKD. Trimming stripped 3 bases from V and 6 bases from J, with 16 bases between. The CDR3 here is CAISEGRSAGDTQYF. The CDR3 coding sequence is TGTGCCATCAGTGAAGGGCGAAGCGCTGGGGATACGCAGTATTTT.

On this clonotype itself: Given a much more abundant clone one base away, this may be a read error. The conserved phenylalanine or tryptophan normally closing the CDR3 is absent here, so this likely arose from a read error. V gene TRBV20-1 combines with J gene TRBJ1-1; tentatively, D is TRBD1 (6 bases). V was shortened by 6 bases and J by 4 bases, with 15 bases between the two germline ends. The V gene's germline CDR1 is DFQATT and CDR2 SNEGSKA (reference sequence). The CDR3 runs to 13 residues. As DNA, the CDR3 is TGCAGTGCAATACAGGGATGGACCACTGAAGCTTTCCTT. It codes for CSAIQGWTTEAFL.

The chain uses TRBV9 and TRBJ2-5; D is perhaps TRBD1 or TRBD2 (5 bases each). The CDR3 loop spans 15 amino acids. Germline CDR1 reads SGDLS; CDR2 reads YYNGEE. Trimming shortened V by 0 bases and J by 4 bases, and 13 bases separated the two germline ends. The CDR3 bases are TGTGCCAGCAGCGTAGTCAGTAATGGGGGAGAGACCCAGTACTTC. It codes for CASSVVSNGGETQYF.

The genes are TRBV27 and TRBJ1-1, with 10 bases identical to TRBD1. CDR3 size: 16 residues. Trimming cost V 0 bases and J 4 bases; bases outside gene matches: 5. Germline V gene data show CDR1 as MNHEY and CDR2 as SMNVEV (reference sequence). The CDR3 DNA reads as TGTGCCAGCAGTTTATCCCGGGACAGGGGAATCACTGAAGCTTTCTTT. This sequence encodes CASSLSRDRGITEAFF.

This clonotype was picked up many times. This rearrangement joins TRBV4-1 to TRBJ1-4, with no clear D. Germline V gene lookup returns CDR1 MGHRA and CDR2 YSYEKL. The CDR3 covers 15 residues. V was pared by 4 bases and J by 4 bases, with 13 bases between. DNA for the CDR3: TGCGCCAGCAGCCCCGCGTCTAATAGTAATGAAAAACTGTTTTTT. Amino acids: CASSPASNSNEKLFF.

This chain uses TRBV28 with TRBJ1-4, with D uncertain. V shed 8 bases and J shed 8 bases, with 18 bases lying between them. Germline V gives CDR1 MDHEN, CDR2 SYDVKM. The CDR3 has 14 amino acids. CDR3 in amino acids: CASDRAGGREKLFF. CDR3 nucleotide sequence: TGTGCCAGCGATAGGGCAGGTGGGCGAGAAAAACTGTTTTTT. The full variable domain, rest sourced from reference TRBV28 and TRBJ1-4, is DVKVTQSSRYLVKRTGEKVFLECVQDMDHENMFWYRQDPGLGLRLIYFSYDVKMKEKGDIPEGYSVSREKKERFSLILESASTNQTSMYLCASDRAGGREKLFFGSGTQLSVL.

This clonotype showed up just a few times. The V call is TRBV28, the J call TRBJ2-4, with a possible D match to TRBD1 (6 bases). V lost 7 bases, J lost 0 bases, and 16 bases lay in between. The germline CDR1 and CDR2 sequences are MDHEN and SYDVKM. This CDR3 comprises 16 residues. CDR3 sequence (DNA): TGTGCCAGCACCTCCCAGGGGTCGGTAGCCAAAAACATTCAGTACTTC. Its translation is CASTSQGSVAKNIQYF.

This clonotype turned up a few times. The V call is TRBV6-2 or TRBV6-3, the J call TRBJ1-3; TRBD1 aligns across 10 bases. Germline V gene lookup returns CDR1 MNHEY and CDR2 SVGEGT. J was trimmed by 4 bases and V by 0 bases; bases with no gene match: 9. The CDR3 is made up of 18 amino acids. Here the CDR3 reads CASSYSIGTGVRGNTIYF. The CDR3 DNA sequence: TGTGCCAGCAGTTACTCGATAGGGACAGGGGTACGCGGAAACACCATATATTTT.